This T cell receptor beta chain was found in a study of shared clonotypes between healthy human individuals (dated by TCRdb to the early 2020s). The study in broad terms: The cohort included three men and a couple of women between 18 and 49 years of age. For each donor, CD4 naive and CD4 memory were each run on three plates, CD8 naive on two plates, and CD8 memory on one plate. Blood TCR repertoires of about five healthy adults were deeply sequenced to estimate repertoire size and the extent of clonotype sharing between individuals. Libraries were prepared and TCR repertoires were sequenced by different laboratories using diverse techniques, in order to increase sequencing depth and limit assay-specific biases. Each donor's leukapheresis produced roughly between roughly 0.85 and 9.5 billion PBMCs. The paper as a whole reports these results and caveats: Higher generation probabilities were observed for clonotypes shared by all four sorted-subset donors than for non-shared clonotypes. Sharing across a handful of donors was observed for 5% to 6.5% of naive CD4, less than 4% of naive CD8, 2.3% of memory CD4, and around 0.4% of memory CD8 clonotypes. Based on pairwise subsampling, the degree of clonotype sharing among donors was expected to be affected by sequencing depth. Even with the large sequencing depth, rarefaction of the sorted-subset datasets indicated that sequencing was incomplete. Because the study included only a small number of donors, the genetic and exposure-history diversity represented was limited. Naive subsets generally had larger estimated clonotype richness than memory subsets. Sampling was limited to blood, and TCR repertoires in tissue likely differ from TCR repertoires in blood.

Reading the germline V gene gives CDR1 SNHLY and CDR2 FYNNEI. The cysteine opens and the phenylalanine closes a CDR3 of 14 amino acids. Just CDR3 DNA is preserved here, 42 bases in frame from base 1. Relative to germline, V is missing 6 bases and J is missing 7 bases, with 9 bases of the junction outside any gene match. Using the deep immunoSEQ assay, multiplex PCR amplified TCR CDR3 regions from genomic DNA. For each cell subset, the extracted genomic DNA was distributed evenly across all wells of several immunoSEQ 96-well plates, and each plate served as one replicate. For sorted subsets, each replicate PCR was loaded with around 200 ng genomic DNA, equivalent to 30,000 to 35,000 T cell genomes. Purified libraries were measured with a Qubit 3.0 fluorometer, size-checked on a Bioanalyzer 2100, and measured again with the KAPA Library Quantification kit. Every immunoSEQ 96-well plate was sequenced on a dedicated single-read 150-cycle Illumina NextSeq 550 flow cell. The study's processing was this. Because the immunoSEQ output held only junctional sequences and lacked quality scores, the filtering could not match the filtering applied to full-length reads. To assign V/J genes and CDR3, sequences were annotated using PyIR, a Python wrapper for IgBLAST v1.9, with IMGT germline references. Reads were filtered out if the reads had weak V/J assignments (E-value above 1e-6), no CDR3, stop codons, out-of-frame junctions, or ambiguous translated residues. V3J clonotypes were defined as sequences sharing the same inferred V gene, J gene, and CDR3 amino acid sequence. To compute the percentage overlap between repertoires, the number of shared unique clonotypes was divided by the size of the smaller repertoire. Repertoire richness was assessed with RTK rarefaction, the Chao1 estimator, and Recon v2.1 estimates of unobserved clonotypes. Generation probabilities for all TCRbeta clonotypes obtained by the gDNA method from several donors were computed using OLGA. Drawn from immuneACCESS, this table holds only the in-frame rearrangements with V and J called that TCRdb kept. Clones are partly lost; checked studies trace under half to an unresolved V gene and leave the rest unexplained. The DNA gave D and trimming, while V, J and clone size come from that table. Within this sample are about 2.2 million clones, with around 95% of them counted one time only. The ten largest clones represent about 1.6% of the sample.

For the CD8 naive samples, CD45RO-negative cells were positively selected for CCR7, yielding a CD45RA+CCR7+ population from which TemRA cells were excluded. The donors were healthy, HIV-negative adults with no recently reported acute infections or vaccinations. All donors were Caucasian adults living in Nashville, Tennessee, USA. Blood was collected by leukapheresis, and PBMCs were isolated by Ficoll-Histopaque density gradient centrifugation and then cryopreserved in liquid nitrogen vapor phase. Analytical flow cytometry was used to check the purity and quantity of every magnetically sorted T cell population. Genomic DNA was isolated from every sorted fraction and measured by UV absorbance on a Nanodrop 2000c. Worth noting for this clone: Its specific antigen is unknown. It has no much larger one-base neighbor in the sample; base qualities were not kept.

The material sequenced was naive CD8+ T cells from PBMCs. The sample's cell subset or site label, decoded: CD45RA+CCR7+. This receptor was taken from a man between 18 and 35 years old in good health. Some clones in this sample may be carry-over from other donors' samples. Recombination joined TRBV2 with TRBJ1-5; 7 central bases correspond to TRBD1. The DNA reads TGTGCCAGCAGAGAGACAGGGTTGAACCAGCCCCAGCATTTT. It translates to CASRETGLNQPQHF.